This T cell receptor (beta chain) was sequenced for a study of T cell clonality in common variable immunodeficiency. This clone has ten or more counts. The target antigen is unknown. Read sequence stops 3 residues before the CDR3 end, and the germline J gene provides the missing end. V shed 3 bases and J 7 bases; nucleotides not matched to a gene: 7. The CDR3 is made up of 14 amino acids. Germline-derived CDR1 and CDR2 are SGHRS and YFSETQ. Repertoires were generated with immunoSEQ multiplex PCR, while TCRdb's copy carries only in-frame clones and drops some. The specimen has 50,000 or so clones, none found just once. General study findings and limits: Fewer deletions and N-nucleotide insertions were reportedly seen in common variable immunodeficiency TCR beta sequences.

Blood samples were heparinized, about 5 to 9 ml per donor. V and J are TRBV5-1 and TRBJ1-3, with 7 positions matching TRBD1. The TCR was taken from a person aged 18 to 75 in good health. The sequenced sample consisted of peripheral blood mononuclear cells. The sequenced part of the CDR3 DNA is TGCGCCAGCAGCTCTCGGGACAGTCCGAACACC. Its translation is CASSSRDSPNT. The entire CDR3 is CASSSRDSPNTIYF.